These T cell receptor beta chains were read from a single sample in a study of regulatory T cells in long-lasting Graves disease. TCRdb passed the multiplex PCR reads through MiXCR, listing each CDR3 protein once. Altogether 700,000 or so distinct CDR3 sequences are present, about 30% being singletons, with the ten largest covering around 40%. The sequences come from peripheral blood mononuclear cells (PBMCs), collected when the disease was refractory, from a patient treated with antithyroid drugs. Receptors were obtained from a female donor with Graves disease. The CDR3 runs from the conserved cysteine through the conserved F or W. The D gene is left open where the match is weak. Some rows mark clone size as missing; the rest say once, few, many or name a class of expanded clone.

v_gene	d_gene	j_gene	abundance	CDR3nt	CDR3aa
TRBV5-6	NA	TRBJ1-6	NA	TGTGCCAGCAGCTTGTTACCCGAACCCCTCCACTTT	CASSLLPEPLHF
TRBV3-1	TRBD1	TRBJ1-1	few	TGTGCCAGCAGCCTCCGAGGACAGGGGGCGTTTGGAGCTTTCTTT	CASSLRGQGAFGAFF
TRBV28	TRBD1	TRBJ1-2	many	TGTGCCAGCAGCCGGAAATGGACAGGGGCTCGTTATGGCTACACCTTC	CASSRKWTGARYGYTF
TRBV20-1	TRBD2	TRBJ2-7	NA	TGCAGTGCTCCCAAACTAGCGGGAGCGACCTACGAGCAGTACTTC	CSAPKLAGATYEQYF
TRBV20-1	TRBD1	TRBJ1-4	few	TGCAGTGCTAGCCGGACAGGGCAATCTACTAGGGAAAAACTGTTTTTT	CSASRTGQSTREKLFF
TRBV5-1	NA	TRBJ2-7	NA	TGCGCCAGCAGCTTGGTTCAGGGTAGCTCCTACGAGCAGTACTTC	CASSLVQGSSYEQYF
TRBV28	NA	TRBJ1-1	many	TGTGCCAGCAGTTTACACCCACAGGGTAGAGGTGAAGCTTTCTTT	CASSLHPQGRGEAFF
TRBV2	NA	TRBJ2-7	many	TGTGCCAGCAGTGACTGGACCTTCGAATCCTACGAGCAGTACTTC	CASSDWTFESYEQYF
TRBV28	NA	TRBJ1-2	once	TGTGCCAGCAGTACCCGACAGCTACCGAACTATGGCTACACCTTC	CASSTRQLPNYGYTF
TRBV6-1	NA	TRBJ1-2	many	TGTGCCAGCAGGGGGGGACTCTTAGCTAACTATGGCTACACCTTC	CASRGGLLANYGYTF
TRBV18	TRBD1	TRBJ1-5	NA	TGTGCCAGCTCAGGAGGGAGACAGGGGTCGGTTCAGCCCCAGCATTTT	CASSGGRQGSVQPQHF
TRBV3-1	NA	TRBJ2-6	NA	TGTGCCAGCAGCCAAGGGGGCAGGGGGGCCAACGTCCTGACTTTC	CASSQGGRGANVLTF
TRBV7-9	NA	TRBJ1-5	NA	TGTGCCAGCACCTCCCTAAGCAATCAGCCCCAGCATTTT	CASTSLSNQPQHF
TRBV10-1	TRBD2	TRBJ2-7	NA	TGCGCCAGCAGTGAGTCGTTACTAGCGGGGCACGAGCAGTACTTC	CASSESLLAGHEQYF
TRBV20-1	TRBD1	TRBJ1-1	few	TGCAGTGCCCAGGGGGGGGCCGGGACTGAAGCTTTCTTT	CSAQGGAGTEAFF
TRBV20-1	TRBD2	TRBJ2-3	few	TGCAGTGCGGAGACTAGCGGCACAGATACGCAGTATTTT	CSAETSGTDTQYF
TRBV3-1	NA	TRBJ1-2	NA	TGTGCCAGCAGCCGAAAGGACCCTGGCGGCTACACCTTC	CASSRKDPGGYTF
TRBV4-2	NA	TRBJ2-5	NA	TGTGCCAGCAGCCAAGACTCTCAAGAAGAGACCCAGTACTTC	CASSQDSQEETQYF
TRBV7-3	NA	TRBJ1-1	few	TGTGCCAGCGGTTGGGGGAGGGACACTGAAGCTTTCTTT	CASGWGRDTEAFF
TRBV20-1	NA	TRBJ2-7	few	TGCAGTGCTAGGAAGACTACTCCCAGTAACTACGAGCAGTACTTC	CSARKTTPSNYEQYF
TRBV20-1	TRBD2	TRBJ2-3	NA	TGCAGTGCTGCCACTAGCGGGAGGGGCCCAGGTACGCAGTATTTT	CSAATSGRGPGTQYF
TRBV7-3	NA	TRBJ1-1	few	TGTGCCAGCAGCCTCTTGGGGGGGGCGCTGGACACTGAAGCTTTCTTT	CASSLLGGALDTEAFF
TRBV20-1	NA	TRBJ1-3	NA	TGCAGTGCTAGGGAAGGACGGGGCTCTGGAAACACCATATATTTT	CSAREGRGSGNTIYF
TRBV19	TRBD2	TRBJ2-3	few	TGTGCCAGTAGTATGACTAGCGGGAGATCCCGCACAGATACGCAGTATTTT	CASSMTSGRSRTDTQYF
TRBV28	NA	TRBJ1-1	many	TGTGCCAGCAGGGGGACGGGGTATTCTGAAGCTTTCTTT	CASRGTGYSEAFF
TRBV5-6	NA	TRBJ1-1	NA	TGTGCCAGCAGCCCGGTTAAGGGATCGGGTCGGGCGAACACTGAAGCTTTCTTT	CASSPVKGSGRANTEAFF
TRBV10-3	NA	TRBJ2-7	NA	TGTGCCATCAGTGACCCCCGGTCAGGTTACGAGCAGTACTTC	CAISDPRSGYEQYF
TRBV5-1	TRBD2	TRBJ2-2	NA	TGCGCCAGCAGGACTAGCGGGGACACCGGGGAGCTGTTTTTT	CASRTSGDTGELFF